This entry is about one TCR beta chain. This clonotype was found many times. This receptor's antigen is unknown. Qualities for individual bases were not recorded, and no much larger clone is one base off. The meaning of the sample's time point label: after trial treatment. The treatment or condition tag for this specimen amounts to: LDRT plus nivolumab, ipilimumab, low-dose cyclophosphamide and aspirin (RACIN trial). The donors came from RACIN, which was a single-arm phase I dose-escalation trial that paired nivolumab and ipilimumab with aspirin, low-dose cyclophosphamide and low-dose radiotherapy. Patients were eligible if they had advanced solid tumors that were TIL-negative. The data are from a study of low-dose radiotherapy and immunotherapy resistance in tumors (dated by TCRdb to the early 2020s). About the investigation overall: In Cohort 1, 0.5 Gy per fraction was delivered every 2 weeks, and a total PTV dose of 6.5 Gy was prescribed. Starting on cycle 1 day 1, patients took 300 mg of aspirin by mouth once daily for four cycles. Intravenous cyclophosphamide at 200 mg/m2 was administered every two weeks, one day ahead of each radiation and immunotherapy administration. The trial did not randomize participants into treatment groups. Patients were given nivolumab as a 240 mg flat dose every two weeks and ipilimumab at 1 mg/kg every six weeks, with both drugs delivered intravenously. For Cohort 2, the dose was 1 Gy per fraction given every two weeks, adding up to 13 Gy in total across 26 weeks. The translational analysis covered eight patients: three from the first dose cohort and the first five from the second dose cohort.

Superscript III and a set of TRAV- and TRBV-specific primers were used to synthesize first-strand cDNA, so that both TCRalpha and TCRbeta chains were covered. TCRs were amplified with Phusion for around 19 PCR cycles, with a constant-region primer paired with the adapter attached to the V primers. Amplification of the isolated mRNA was done with the MessageAmp II aRNA Amplification Kit, which involved a roughly 16-hour in vitro transcription at 37 degrees C. The Dynabeads mRNA DIRECT Purification Kit was used to isolate the mRNA for TCR sequencing. Indexed Illumina adapters were added in a second roughly 25-cycle Phusion PCR, and the resulting products were purified with AMPure XP beads. Deep sequencing of the TCRalpha and TCRbeta libraries was carried out on an Illumina MiniSeq instrument. On the study's bioinformatics: Using custom Perl scripts, TCR sequences encoding the same protein were pooled, out-of-frame sequences were removed, and the abundance of each clonotype was computed. Any TCR sequence backed by just one read was left out of the analysis. Repertoire metrics included Shannon entropy, Gini index, clonality, richness, and frequency of TCRs shared between repertoires. Using fastp trimming at Q25 and MiXCR clonotype assembly, TCRdb reanalyzed the public sequencing data and kept in-frame beta chains. Merged by CDR3 protein, the rows form single entries marked with the most common genes and DNA. It is TCRdb's table, rather than the study itself, that gives the V and J calls and clone size. The sample data list 40,000 or so distinct CDR3 sequences, and less than 25% of these were observed just once. About 8.3% of the sample is in the top ten clones.

The V end gives up 8 bases and the J end 7 bases, leaving 11 bases in the junction not matched to a gene. Via the germline V gene (reference sequence), CDR1 is MNHEY and CDR2 SMNVEV. Inclusive of the bounding cysteine and phenylalanine, the CDR3 is 14 residues long. Just CDR3 DNA is preserved here, 42 bases in frame from base 1. The V and J genes are TRBV27 and TRBJ1-5; 7 bases in the junction line up with TRBD1. This TCR was sampled from a female donor with ovarian cancer. The starting material was PBMCs, obtained after low-dose radiotherapy plus immunotherapy. The CDR3: CASAAQQGGQPQHF. The DNA sequence reads TGTGCCAGCGCCGCACAGCAGGGGGGACAGCCCCAGCATTTT.